Each of the 10 T cell receptor beta chains below was sequenced from the same sample in a study of cytomegalovirus exposure and HLA in healthy donors. The PCR was carried out with 60 Vbeta primers and 13 Jbeta primers. Repertoires were generated with immunoSEQ multiplex PCR, while TCRdb's copy carries only in-frame clones and drops some. The sample records about 160,000 clones, roughly 84% being singletons. The sequenced sample consisted of PBMCs. The receptors were sampled from a young man in good health and CMV-seronegative.

The gene calls are TRBV19 and TRBJ2-4; TRBD2 matches at 7 bases. The CDR3 contains 13 residues. Unmatched junction bases numbered 15, after V lost 8 bases and J lost 14 bases. Germline CDR1 and CDR2: LNHDA and SQIVND (reference sequence). This CDR3 is CASAPGREGPEYF. The CDR3 bases are TGTGCCAGTGCCCCTGGGAGGGAGGGCCCCGAGTACTTC.

This rearrangement joins TRBV5-1 to TRBJ2-3, with 9 positions matching TRBD2. The CDR3 runs to 16 residues. The junction had 3 bases not matched to a gene; V was cut back by 1 base and J by 0 bases. The germline CDR1 and CDR2 sequences are SGHRS and YFSETQ. CDR3 residues: CASSLWTSASTDTQYF. The CDR3 region has the DNA TGCGCCAGCAGCTTGTGGACTAGCGCTAGCACAGATACGCAGTATTTT.

The chain combines TRBV9 with TRBJ2-7, with a weak D call TRBD2 (5 bases). Germline-derived CDR1 and CDR2 are SGDLS and YYNGEE. The CDR3 sequence is 14 residues long. Trimming cost V 2 bases and J 2 bases, with 11 bases left between them. CDR3 in DNA: TGTGCCAGCAGCGTCCTAGCTGGTCCCTACGAGCAGTACTTC. This translates into CASSVLAGPYEQYF.

The V gene is TRBV6-5, the J gene TRBJ1-3; a possible D gene is TRBD1 (6 bases). The CDR3 length is 15 residues. CDR1 and CDR2 (germline): MNHEY, SVGAGI. The germline V and J ends were trimmed by 0 bases and 4 bases, with 10 bases remaining between them. The CDR3 spells CASSYSGGQGNTIYF. CDR3 nucleotides: TGTGCCAGCAGTTACTCAGGGGGTCAAGGAAACACCATATATTTT.

The V gene is TRBV19, the J gene TRBJ1-1, with a weak D call TRBD1 (5 bases). Trimming left V 8 bases short and J 1 base short, with 14 bases between. The CDR3 length is 14 residues. Germline CDR1 is LNHDA and CDR2 is SQIVND (reference sequence). CDR3 in DNA: TGTGCCAGTCAAACGGGACTCTCGAACACTGAAGCTTTCTTT. Residues: CASQTGLSNTEAFF. Combining the CDR3 with reference TRBV19 and TRBJ1-1 gives the whole variable domain DGGITQSPKYLFRKEGQNVTLSCEQNLNHDAMYWYRQDPGQGLRLIYYSQIVNDFQKGDIAEGYSVSREKKESFPLTVTSAQKNPTAFYLCASQTGLSNTEAFFGQGTRLTVV.

This chain connects TRBV27 to TRBJ1-1; a weak D match, TRBD1 (5 bases). The CDR3 consists of 15 residues. Germline CDR1 MNHEY, CDR2 SMNVEV (reference sequence). Trimming left V 5 bases short and J 4 bases short, with 17 bases between. The CDR3 DNA reads as TGTGCCAGCAGTCCCCTGGTGGGGGGTTTCACTGAAGCTTTCTTT. Protein sequence: CASSPLVGGFTEAFF.

The gene calls are TRBV13 and TRBJ1-4; 9 nucleotides line up with TRBD1. CDR3 length: 17 amino acids. Germline CDR1 and CDR2: PRHDT and FYEKMQ (reference sequence). The trim removed 2 bases at V and 3 bases at J, leaving 7 bases unmatched. CDR3 protein: CASSLQGQGWANEKLFF. The CDR3 DNA is TGTGCCAGCAGCTTACAGGGACAGGGATGGGCTAATGAAAAACTGTTTTTT.

The chain recombines TRBV2 with TRBJ2-3; TRBD2 aligns across 13 bases. Germline CDR1 and CDR2: SNHLY and FYNNEI. CDR3 length: 18 residues. Unmatched junction bases numbered 9, after V lost 6 bases and J lost 0 bases. CDR3 residues: CASRPGLAGRYSTDTQYF. In nucleotides, the CDR3 is TGTGCCAGCAGGCCGGGACTAGCGGGACGATATAGCACAGATACGCAGTATTTT.

The chain uses TRBV27 and TRBJ1-6; no firm D call. The ends were cut back, 4 bases at V and 0 bases at J, with 10 bases in the middle. This CDR3 has 16 residues. Germline V gene data show CDR1 as MNHEY and CDR2 as SMNVEV (reference sequence). CDR3 in DNA: TGTGCCAGCAGTTCAACGCCGAGCTCCTATAATTCACCCCTCCACTTT. Amino acids: CASSSTPSSYNSPLHF.

Only one count was recorded for this clone. The rearrangement uses TRBV4-2 and TRBJ2-5; no definite D call. The V end was cut by 4 bases, the J end by 7 bases, with 10 bases between. CDR1 is LGHNA and CDR2 is YNFKEQ in the germline V gene. The length of the CDR3 is 12 residues. CDR3 amino acids: CASSPSPGTQYF. The DNA for the CDR3 is TGTGCCAGCAGCCCCTCACCCGGGACCCAGTACTTC.